This is a list of T cell receptor beta chains from one sample in a study of T cells expressing NK-cell markers. With the 5' RACE reads reprocessed, TCRdb shows one record per CDR3 protein and no DNA. The listing records 250,000 to 300,000 distinct CDR3 sequences. The sequencing input was blood T cells: a sorted CD56 or NKG2C T cell subset, CD4+ or CD8+ T cells, or bulk PBMC T cells (not recorded which). The receptors derive from a woman aged 18 to 75 in good health. CDR3s include the opening cysteine and the closing phenylalanine or tryptophan.

j_call: TRBJ1-5; cdr3_length: 13; v_call: TRBV12-3/TRBV12-4; cdr3_aa: CASSPSSNQPQHF
j_call: TRBJ1-5; cdr3_length: 12; v_call: TRBV7-2; cdr3_aa: CASSSVDQPQHF
j_call: TRBJ2-3; cdr3_length: 14; v_call: TRBV12-3/TRBV12-4; cdr3_aa: CASSLRADTDTQYF
j_call: TRBJ2-5; cdr3_length: 15; v_call: TRBV11-2; cdr3_aa: CASGHGTQNQETQYF
j_call: TRBJ2-1; cdr3_length: 14; v_call: TRBV2; cdr3_aa: CASTLAGTNNEQFF
j_call: TRBJ2-3; cdr3_length: 14; v_call: TRBV12-3/TRBV12-4; cdr3_aa: CASQAGGPVDTQYF
j_call: TRBJ2-7; cdr3_length: 12; v_call: TRBV12-3/TRBV12-4; cdr3_aa: CASTAGVYEQYF
j_call: TRBJ2-1; cdr3_length: 17; v_call: TRBV4-2; cdr3_aa: CASSQDVSGRGYNEQFF
j_call: TRBJ1-4; cdr3_length: 14; v_call: TRBV29-1; cdr3_aa: CSVDWAGDDEKLFF
j_call: TRBJ1-1; cdr3_length: 14; v_call: TRBV11-1; cdr3_aa: CASSVAPGNTEAFF